This is a list of T cell receptor beta chains from one sample in a study of cytomegalovirus exposure and HLA in healthy donors. The method was immunoSEQ multiplex PCR; TCRdb's version includes in-frame clones alone and lacks a portion of them. The sample yields about 100,000 clones, roughly 75% seen once. The sequencing sample was made of PBMCs. The origin of the receptors is a woman between 55 and 75 years old in good health and CMV-seronegative. The CDR3 runs from the conserved cysteine through the conserved F or W. D genes are given only for firm matches. Not every row has a clone size; where given, it reads once, few, many or a size class.

D	size	V	J	DNA	CDR3
TRBD1	-	TRBV7-6	TRBJ1-1	TGTGCCAGCAGCCCTGGACAGGGCGGGGAAGCTTTCTTT	CASSPGQGGEAFF
-	-	TRBV7-2	TRBJ1-4	TGTGCCAGCAGCGAAACAGGCCCCCCTAATGAAAAACTGTTTTTT	CASSETGPPNEKLFF
TRBD1	-	TRBV28	TRBJ1-4	TGTGCCAGCAGGTCCGGGACAGGTATCGAAAAACTGTTTTTT	CASRSGTGIEKLFF
-	-	TRBV27	TRBJ2-2	TGTGCCAGCAGTTTACGGTGGACAACGAACACCGGGGAGCTGTTTTTT	CASSLRWTTNTGELFF
TRBD2	-	TRBV7-2	TRBJ2-1	TGTGCCAGCAGCTTAGGGGTCGCGGGGGGTATATACAATGAGCAGTTCTTC	CASSLGVAGGIYNEQFF
TRBD2	-	TRBV30	TRBJ2-3	TGTGCCTGGAGTTCCGGGACTAGCGGAATCACAGATACGCAGTATTTT	CAWSSGTSGITDTQYF
-	-	TRBV19	TRBJ1-2	TGTGCCAGTAGTATAGAGGCAGATCTCTATGGCTACACCTTC	CASSIEADLYGYTF
-	once	TRBV28	TRBJ1-5	TGTGCCACCCTTACTAGGGGCAATCAGCCCCAGCATTTT	CATLTRGNQPQHF
-	-	TRBV10-3	TRBJ1-1	TGTGCCATCAGTGCAGGGGACCTATGGGCTGAAGCTTTCTTT	CAISAGDLWAEAFF
-	-	TRBV7-9	TRBJ1-2	TGTGCCAGCGGCCCGAGAAGAGGGCGTTATGGCTACACCTTC	CASGPRRGRYGYTF
TRBD1	-	TRBV2	TRBJ1-2	TGTGCCAGCAGTGTATCACAGGGGTATGGCTACACCTTC	CASSVSQGYGYTF
TRBD1	-	TRBV18	TRBJ1-4	TGTGCCAGCTCGACCGGGACAGGGTTAGAAAAACTGTTTTTT	CASSTGTGLEKLFF
TRBD1	-	TRBV28	TRBJ2-7	TGTGCCAGCAGTCTAGACAGGGGTCTATACGAGCAGTACTTC	CASSLDRGLYEQYF
TRBD1	once	TRBV5-1	TRBJ1-2	TGCGCCAGCAGACTGGGACAGGGGGCCGGTGGCTACACCTTC	CASRLGQGAGGYTF
TRBD1	few	TRBV7-2	TRBJ1-1	TGTGCCAGCAGCGTTCAGGGGGGCACTGAAGCTTTCTTT	CASSVQGGTEAFF
TRBD1	few	TRBV2	TRBJ1-1	TGTGCCAGCAAACAGACAGGGGGGAACACTGAAGCTTTCTTT	CASKQTGGNTEAFF
-	-	TRBV5-6	TRBJ1-6	TGTGCCAGCAGCTTGGGTCAGGGCTATAATTCACCCCTCCACTTT	CASSLGQGYNSPLHF
-	-	TRBV2	TRBJ1-1	TGTGCCAGCAGTGAAGGGACACCTCCAAGGGGAAACACTGAAGCTTTCTTT	CASSEGTPPRGNTEAFF
-	once	TRBV7-9	TRBJ2-1	TGTGCCAGCAGTTCAGGTCGGGAGTGGCATGAGCAGTTCTTC	CASSSGREWHEQFF
-	once	TRBV2	TRBJ1-1	TGTGCCAGCAGGGCCCCGGGGGGTGGGTATACTGAAGCTTTCTTT	CASRAPGGGYTEAFF
TRBD1	-	TRBV25-1	TRBJ1-1	TGTGCCAGCAGTGCGGGGACAGTGAACACTGAAGCTTTCTTT	CASSAGTVNTEAFF
-	-	TRBV7-9	TRBJ2-1	TGTGCCACGGGCAGGGACTACAATGAGCAGTTCTTC	CATGRDYNEQFF
TRBD1	-	TRBV10-3	TRBJ1-1	TGTGCCATCAGAGACAGGGGTTTGACTGAAGCTTTCTTT	CAIRDRGLTEAFF
TRBD1	-	TRBV5-1	TRBJ1-2	TGCGCCAGCACAGGGGGCGACTATGGCTACACCTTC	CASTGGDYGYTF
-	-	TRBV29-1	TRBJ2-3	TGCAGCGTCCAACAGGGTTTACTTGGCACAGATACGCAGTATTTT	CSVQQGLLGTDTQYF
TRBD1	-	TRBV6-5	TRBJ1-2	TGTGCCAGCAGAACCCCGGGACAGGGGGCGATGGGCTACACCTTC	CASRTPGQGAMGYTF
TRBD1	-	TRBV18	TRBJ1-1	TGTGCCAGCTCGTCCCTGCCGGGACAGAAGAACACTGAAGCTTTCTTT	CASSSLPGQKNTEAFF
-	-	TRBV27	TRBJ2-3	TGTGCCAGCAGTTTCCCGGGGGATACGCAGTATTTT	CASSFPGDTQYF
-	once	TRBV18	TRBJ2-6	TGTGCCAGCTCACCGAGAGGACAGATCTCTGGGGCCAACGTCCTGACTTTC	CASSPRGQISGANVLTF
-	-	TRBV27	TRBJ2-1	TGTGCCAGCAGTTTATACAGGTACAATGAGCAGTTCTTC	CASSLYRYNEQFF
-	-	TRBV29-1	TRBJ1-1	TGCAGCGTTGAAGAGGGAAGGAGGACTGAAGCTTTCTTT	CSVEEGRRTEAFF
-	few	TRBV13	TRBJ1-1	TGTGCCAGCAGCTTACAGGGGCTCCTGAACACTGAAGCTTTCTTT	CASSLQGLLNTEAFF
-	-	TRBV7-9	TRBJ1-1	TGTGCCAGCAGCTTAGCGCGGCGATCGAACACTGAAGCTTTCTTT	CASSLARRSNTEAFF
TRBD2	-	TRBV12-5	TRBJ2-2	TGTGCTAGTGGCCTCGGACTAGCGGGGGAGGGGGAGCTGTTTTTT	CASGLGLAGEGELFF
-	-	TRBV7-2	TRBJ2-5	TGTGCCAGCAGCGGGGGGGGCGAGACCCAGTACTTC	CASSGGGETQYF
-	-	TRBV28	TRBJ2-3	TGTGCCAGCAGTGCTCAGGGTCTCGGCACAGATACGCAGTATTTT	CASSAQGLGTDTQYF
TRBD2	once	TRBV6-4	TRBJ2-1	TGTGCCAGCAGTGGTTCGGGGGAGGGCTCCAATGAGCAGTTCTTC	CASSGSGEGSNEQFF
TRBD1	once	TRBV10-3	TRBJ2-2	TGTGCCATCAGTGAGAATCCCGGGACAGGGGCCGGGGAGCTGTTTTTT	CAISENPGTGAGELFF
TRBD2	-	TRBV7-8	TRBJ2-1	TGTGCCAGCAGCTTAGACCTAGCGGGGGTGAAGTTCTTC	CASSLDLAGVKFF
-	-	TRBV2	TRBJ1-4	TGTGCCAGCAGGTGGTCAGGGACAACTAATGAAAAACTGTTTTTT	CASRWSGTTNEKLFF
-	-	TRBV7-9	TRBJ2-1	TGTGCCAGCAGCTTGATCGAACTCCACAATGAGCAGTTCTTC	CASSLIELHNEQFF
-	-	TRBV5-5	TRBJ1-5	TGTGCCAGCAGCTTCACTCTTATGGAGCCCCAGCATTTT	CASSFTLMEPQHF
-	-	TRBV6-6	TRBJ1-2	TGTGCCAGCACCCTACCTAACTATGGCTACACCTTC	CASTLPNYGYTF
TRBD2	once	TRBV15	TRBJ2-5	TGTGCCACCAGCGGGGGACTAGCGGGAGTAGAGACCCAGTACTTC	CATSGGLAGVETQYF
-	-	TRBV6-6	TRBJ1-5	TGTGCCAGCAGTTACCCGTTGTCTCTCAATCAGCCCCAGCATTTT	CASSYPLSLNQPQHF
-	-	TRBV5-1	TRBJ2-7	TGCGCCAGCAGCTACCGGACGGCCGGAGGGGTCTACGAGCAGTACTTC	CASSYRTAGGVYEQYF
-	-	TRBV6-5	TRBJ2-2	TGTGCCAGCACCTCCGGGAAGAACACCGGGGAGCTGTTTTTT	CASTSGKNTGELFF
TRBD2	few	TRBV10-2	TRBJ2-1	TGCGCCAGTCAGCGGGGGACCTCCTACAATGAGCAGTTCTTC	CASQRGTSYNEQFF
-	-	TRBV28	TRBJ2-7	TGTGCCAGCAGTGCTCGAGCCGCCGAGCAGTACTTC	CASSARAAEQYF
TRBD1	-	TRBV2	TRBJ1-2	TGTGCCAGTATCGACCGGGACAGACCTACAGCTAACTATGGCTACACCTTC	CASIDRDRPTANYGYTF
TRBD1	-	TRBV6-1	TRBJ2-7	TGTGCCAGCGGACAGGTATGGGCCTACGAGCAGTACTTC	CASGQVWAYEQYF
-	-	TRBV6-1	TRBJ2-3	TGTGCCAGCAGTGGCCGGGACAACAGCGCAGATACGCAGTATTTT	CASSGRDNSADTQYF
TRBD1	-	TRBV5-6	TRBJ1-4	TGTGCCAGCAGCCGGGACAGGGGAGAGGGTGAAAAACTGTTTTTT	CASSRDRGEGEKLFF
-	few	TRBV9	TRBJ1-2	TGTGCCAGCAGCGTAGAAGTTTCGGGGGGCACAGGCTACACCTTC	CASSVEVSGGTGYTF
TRBD2	-	TRBV5-1	TRBJ2-5	TGCGCCAGCAGCTTGAGTAGCGGGCAAGAGACCCAGTACTTC	CASSLSSGQETQYF
TRBD2	-	TRBV7-8	TRBJ2-1	TGTGCCAGCAGCCCCTGGGGGACTAGCGGGAGATTTAAGTTCTTC	CASSPWGTSGRFKFF
-	-	TRBV6-6	TRBJ2-2	TGTGCCAGCAGACTTAGCGTTACCGGGGAGCTGTTTTTT	CASRLSVTGELFF
-	few	TRBV5-6	TRBJ1-3	TGTGCCAGCAGCTCTCCAAATGAGGTGGCAAACACCATATATTTT	CASSSPNEVANTIYF
TRBD2	-	TRBV7-8	TRBJ2-7	TGTGCCAGCAGCTTTAGCGGGAGGGATGACTACGAGCAGTACTTC	CASSFSGRDDYEQYF
-	-	TRBV30	TRBJ1-4	TGTGCCTGGAGTCCTCGAGGGACTTTGGGTGAAAAACTGTTTTTT	CAWSPRGTLGEKLFF